These T cell receptor beta chains were read from a single sample in a study of CD4 T cell repertoires in COVID-19. Sequenced by immunoSEQ multiplex PCR; TCRdb stores in-frame clones only, minus some. In the table there are about 75,000 clones, 80% to 90% of which are singletons. The source was CD4+ T cells from peripheral blood, collected after recovery from COVID-19. Receptors originate from a human donor who had COVID-19. CDR3s leave out the opening cysteine and the closing phenylalanine or tryptophan. For some rows the clone size is stated as once, few or many, or as a class when expanded; others skip it.

v_gene	j_gene	abundance	CDR3aa
TRBV11-3	TRBJ2-1	-	ASSRTSGSDNEQF
TRBV19	TRBJ2-4	-	ASSRDGGPEGAKNIQY
TRBV3-1/TRBV3-2	TRBJ2-5	few	ASSQRRAQY
TRBV5-1	TRBJ1-2	-	ASSLGNYGYT
TRBV10-3	TRBJ1-2	-	AISDRGDTNYGYT
TRBV6-5	TRBJ1-5	-	ASSISEAQPQH
TRBV25-1	TRBJ2-6	-	ASSEAGTTGANVLT
TRBV29-1	TRBJ2-5	-	SVWQQGGKDQY
TRBV2	TRBJ2-7	-	ASRGRGYEQY
TRBV20-1	TRBJ1-6	-	SASDLGVAS
TRBV12-3/TRBV12-4	TRBJ1-5	few	ASSRGGNQPQH
TRBV6-5	TRBJ1-2	-	ASLTAGVDYGYT
TRBV7-2	TRBJ1-1	-	ASSLANMDSLKAF
TRBV10-3	TRBJ2-2	-	AISALAGGPGGELF
TRBV9	TRBJ2-5	-	ASSVEETQY
TRBV7-2	TRBJ2-3	-	ASSLVPASTDTQY
TRBV7-2	TRBJ2-3	-	ASSPLSSTDTQY
TRBV7-9	TRBJ1-5	-	ASSTGQRGSLRNQPQH
TRBV30	TRBJ2-3	-	AWSDSGGADTQY
TRBV7-8	TRBJ1-1	-	ASSLAGGAAEAF
TRBV9	TRBJ1-1	-	ASSVVDVNTEAF
TRBV19	TRBJ2-1	-	ASRGQGDEQF
TRBV7-9	TRBJ2-7	few	ASSPPSPRSEQY
TRBV6-6	TRBJ2-1	-	ASSRNRGIEQF
TRBV29-1	TRBJ2-2	-	SVPSGVVVNTGELF
TRBV5-1	TRBJ1-1	-	ASSLGARDEPF
TRBV6-4	TRBJ2-2	-	ASTPSANTGELF
TRBV6-2/TRBV6-3	TRBJ1-2	-	ASSLDRGSGYT
TRBV19	TRBJ2-6	-	ASSIGRGRTHSGANVLT
TRBV18	TRBJ2-1	-	ASSPTAGQYNEQF
TRBV5-5	TRBJ2-3	-	ASSLSTGQTLTDTQY
TRBV10-3	TRBJ2-3	-	AISESGRGTSGRGDTQY
TRBV12-5	TRBJ1-2	-	ASGSQGSGGGYT
TRBV6-5	TRBJ1-1	once	ASTWGGNTEAF
TRBV2	TRBJ1-2	-	ASRTGGIAGGYT
TRBV9	TRBJ2-5	-	ASSPRPSQETQY
TRBV5-1	TRBJ2-7	-	ASSSVGGYEQY
TRBV3-1/TRBV3-2	TRBJ1-5	-	ASSPSTGTQPQH
TRBV3-1/TRBV3-2	TRBJ2-3	once	ASSQLSGVYTDTQY
TRBV10-3	TRBJ1-2	-	AISVTGEVYGYT